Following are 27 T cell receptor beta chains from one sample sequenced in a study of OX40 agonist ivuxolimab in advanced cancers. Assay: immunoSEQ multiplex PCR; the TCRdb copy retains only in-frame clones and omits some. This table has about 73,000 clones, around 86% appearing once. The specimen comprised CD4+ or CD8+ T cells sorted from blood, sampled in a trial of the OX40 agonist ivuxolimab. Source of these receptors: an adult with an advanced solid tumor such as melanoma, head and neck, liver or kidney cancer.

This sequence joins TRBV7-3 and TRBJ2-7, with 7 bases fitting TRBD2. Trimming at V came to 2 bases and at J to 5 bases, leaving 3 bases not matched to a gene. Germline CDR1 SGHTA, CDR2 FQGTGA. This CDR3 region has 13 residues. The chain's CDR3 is CASSLGLADEQYF. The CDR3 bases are TGTGCCAGCAGCTTAGGGCTAGCGGACGAGCAGTACTTC.

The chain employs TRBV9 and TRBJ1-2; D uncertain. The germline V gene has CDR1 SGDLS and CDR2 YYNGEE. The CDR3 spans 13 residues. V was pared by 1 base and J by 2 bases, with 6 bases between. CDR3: CASSVMGNYGYTF. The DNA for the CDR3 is TGTGCCAGCAGCGTAATGGGGAACTATGGCTACACCTTC.

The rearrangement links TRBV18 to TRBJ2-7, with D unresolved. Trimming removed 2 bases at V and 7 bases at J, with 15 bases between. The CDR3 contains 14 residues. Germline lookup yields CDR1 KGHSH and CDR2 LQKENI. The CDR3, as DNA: TGTGCCAGCTCACCATATACCCTCTCGGAGGAGCAGTACTTC. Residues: CASSPYTLSEEQYF.

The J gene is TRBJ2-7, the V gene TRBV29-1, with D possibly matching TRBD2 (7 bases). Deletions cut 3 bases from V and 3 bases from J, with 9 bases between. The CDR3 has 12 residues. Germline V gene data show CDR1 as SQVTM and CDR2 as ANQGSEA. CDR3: CSVERGGYEQYF. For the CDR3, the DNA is TGCAGCGTTGAGAGGGGGGGCTACGAGCAGTACTTC.

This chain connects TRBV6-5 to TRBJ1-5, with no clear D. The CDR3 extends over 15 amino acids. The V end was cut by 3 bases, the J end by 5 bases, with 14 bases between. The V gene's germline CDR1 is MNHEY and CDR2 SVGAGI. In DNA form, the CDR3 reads TGTGCCAGCAGTTATTCGGACGGACGATATCAGCCCCAGCATTTT. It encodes CASSYSDGRYQPQHF.

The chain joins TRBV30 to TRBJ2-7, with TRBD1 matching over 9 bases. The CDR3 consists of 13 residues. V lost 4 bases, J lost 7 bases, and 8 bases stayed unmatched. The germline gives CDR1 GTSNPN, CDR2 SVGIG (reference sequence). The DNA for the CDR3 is TGTGCCTGGAACATGGACAGGGGAAGGGAGCAGTACTTC. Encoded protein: CAWNMDRGREQYF.

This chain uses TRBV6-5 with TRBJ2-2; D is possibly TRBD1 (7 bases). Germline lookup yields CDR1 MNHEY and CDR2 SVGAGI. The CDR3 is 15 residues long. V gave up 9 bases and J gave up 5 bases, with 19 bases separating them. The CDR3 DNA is TGTGCCAGTGGGGAGGAGGGGGCACGTACCGGGGAGCTGTTTTTT. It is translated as CASGEEGARTGELFF.

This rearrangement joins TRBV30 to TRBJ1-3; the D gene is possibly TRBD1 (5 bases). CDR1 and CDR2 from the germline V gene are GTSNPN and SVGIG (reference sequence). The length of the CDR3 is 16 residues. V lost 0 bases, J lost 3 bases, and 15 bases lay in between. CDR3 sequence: CAWSVRGTMDGNTIYF. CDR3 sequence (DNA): TGTGCCTGGAGTGTAAGAGGGACCATGGATGGAAACACCATATATTTT.

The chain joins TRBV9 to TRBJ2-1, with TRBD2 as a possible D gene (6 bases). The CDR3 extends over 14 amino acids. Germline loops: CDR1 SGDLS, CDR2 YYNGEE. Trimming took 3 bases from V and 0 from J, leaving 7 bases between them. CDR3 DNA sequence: TGTGCCAGCAGCGCGGGAGACTCCTACAATGAGCAGTTCTTC. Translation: CASSAGDSYNEQFF.

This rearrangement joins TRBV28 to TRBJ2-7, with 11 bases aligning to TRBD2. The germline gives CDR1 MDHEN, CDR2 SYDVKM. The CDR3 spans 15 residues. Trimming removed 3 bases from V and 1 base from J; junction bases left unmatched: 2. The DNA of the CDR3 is TGTGCCAGCAGTTTGACTAGCGGGGCTTCCTACGAGCAGTACTTC. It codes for CASSLTSGASYEQYF. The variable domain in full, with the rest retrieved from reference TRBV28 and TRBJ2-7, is DVKVTQSSRYLVKRTGEKVFLECVQDMDHENMFWYRQDPGLGLRLIYFSYDVKMKEKGDIPEGYSVSREKKERFSLILESASTNQTSMYLCASSLTSGASYEQYFGPGTRLTVT.

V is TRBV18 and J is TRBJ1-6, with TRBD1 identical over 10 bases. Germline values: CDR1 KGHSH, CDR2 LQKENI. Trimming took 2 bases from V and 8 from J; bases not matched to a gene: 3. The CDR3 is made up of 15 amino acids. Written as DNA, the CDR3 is TGTGCCAGCTCACCATCGACAGGGGGCCATTCACCCCTCCACTTT. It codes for CASSPSTGGHSPLHF.

The CDR3 region is CASSVDSGSTDTQYF. The CDR3 nucleotides are TGTGCCAGCAGCGTAGATAGCGGGAGCACAGATACGCAGTATTTT. V usage is TRBV9 and J usage is TRBJ2-3; 7 nucleotides align to TRBD2. Germline values: CDR1 SGDLS, CDR2 YYNGEE. This CDR3 spans 15 amino acids. The J segment lost 0 bases and the V segment lost 0 bases, leaving 1 base of the junction unmatched. The whole variable domain, filled in from reference TRBV9 and TRBJ2-3, reads DSGVTQTPKHLITATGQRVTLRCSPRSGDLSVYWYQQSLDQGLQFLIQYYNGEERAKGNILERFSAQQFPDLHSELNLSSLELGDSALYFCASSVDSGSTDTQYFGPGTRLTVL.

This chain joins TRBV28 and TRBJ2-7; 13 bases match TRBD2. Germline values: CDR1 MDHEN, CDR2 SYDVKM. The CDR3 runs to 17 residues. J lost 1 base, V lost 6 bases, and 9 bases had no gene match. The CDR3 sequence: CASSNRGTSGISYEQYF. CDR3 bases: TGTGCCAGCAGCAATCGGGGGACTAGCGGGATTTCCTACGAGCAGTACTTC.

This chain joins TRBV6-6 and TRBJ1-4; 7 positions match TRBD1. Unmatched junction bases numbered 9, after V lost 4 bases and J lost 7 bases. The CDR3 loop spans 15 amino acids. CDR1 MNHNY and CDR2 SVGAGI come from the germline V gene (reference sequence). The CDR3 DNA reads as TGTGCCAGCAGTTTTTCAGGGGGTTGGAGTGAAAAACTGTTTTTT. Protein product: CASSFSGGWSEKLFF.

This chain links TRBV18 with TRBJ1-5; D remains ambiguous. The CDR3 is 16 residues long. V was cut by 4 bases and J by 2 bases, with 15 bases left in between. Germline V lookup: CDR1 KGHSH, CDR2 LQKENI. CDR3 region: CASSRTAARGNQPQHF. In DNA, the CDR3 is TGTGCCAGCTCACGGACCGCGGCTAGGGGCAATCAGCCCCAGCATTTT.

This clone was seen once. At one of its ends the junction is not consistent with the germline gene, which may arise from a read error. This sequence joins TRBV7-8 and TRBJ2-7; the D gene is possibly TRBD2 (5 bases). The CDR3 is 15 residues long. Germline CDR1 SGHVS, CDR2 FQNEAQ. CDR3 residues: CASSLAHPGVYEQYF. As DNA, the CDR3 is TGTGCCAGCAGCCTAGCCCACCCCGGGGTTTACGAGCAGTACTTC.

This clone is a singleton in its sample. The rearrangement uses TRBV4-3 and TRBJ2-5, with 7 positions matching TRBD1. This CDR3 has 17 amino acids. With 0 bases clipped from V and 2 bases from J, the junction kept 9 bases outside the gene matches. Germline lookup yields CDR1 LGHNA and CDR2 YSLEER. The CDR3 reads CASSQEVLGQIQETQYF. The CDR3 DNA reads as TGCGCCAGCAGCCAAGAAGTCTTGGGACAGATACAAGAGACCCAGTACTTC.

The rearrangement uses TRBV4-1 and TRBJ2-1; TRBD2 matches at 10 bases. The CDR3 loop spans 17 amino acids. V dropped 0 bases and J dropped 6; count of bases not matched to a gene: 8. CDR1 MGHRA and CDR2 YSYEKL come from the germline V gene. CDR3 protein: CASSQDREGTSVNEQFF. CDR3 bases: TGCGCCAGCAGCCAAGATCGTGAAGGGACTAGCGTCAATGAGCAGTTCTTC.

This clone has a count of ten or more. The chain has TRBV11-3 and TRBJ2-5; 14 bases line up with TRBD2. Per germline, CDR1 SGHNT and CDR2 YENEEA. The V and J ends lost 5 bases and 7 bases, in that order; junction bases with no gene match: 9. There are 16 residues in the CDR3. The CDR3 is CASSPGTSGGATTQYF. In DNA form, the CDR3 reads TGTGCCAGCAGCCCCGGGACTAGCGGGGGAGCAACGACCCAGTACTTC.

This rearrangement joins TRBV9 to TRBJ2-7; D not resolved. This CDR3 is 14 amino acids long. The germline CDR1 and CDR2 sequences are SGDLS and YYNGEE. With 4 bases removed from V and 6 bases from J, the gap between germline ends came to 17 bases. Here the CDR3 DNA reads TGTGCCAGCAGCTTAAGTTGGGCAGAAGGCGAGCAGTACTTC. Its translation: CASSLSWAEGEQYF.

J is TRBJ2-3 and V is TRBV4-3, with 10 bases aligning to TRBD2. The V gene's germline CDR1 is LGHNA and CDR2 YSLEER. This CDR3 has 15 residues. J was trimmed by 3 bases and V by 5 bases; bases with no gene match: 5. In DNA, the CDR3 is TGCGCCAGCAGCGCGAGCGGGGGGGCAACAGATACGCAGTATTTT. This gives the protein CASSASGGATDTQYF.

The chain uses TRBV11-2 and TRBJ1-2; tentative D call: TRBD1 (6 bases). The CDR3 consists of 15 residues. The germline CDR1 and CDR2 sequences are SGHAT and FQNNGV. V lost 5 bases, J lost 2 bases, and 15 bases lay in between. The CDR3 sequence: CASSPDRGQNYGYTF. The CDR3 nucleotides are TGTGCCAGCAGCCCCGACCGAGGACAGAACTATGGCTACACCTTC.

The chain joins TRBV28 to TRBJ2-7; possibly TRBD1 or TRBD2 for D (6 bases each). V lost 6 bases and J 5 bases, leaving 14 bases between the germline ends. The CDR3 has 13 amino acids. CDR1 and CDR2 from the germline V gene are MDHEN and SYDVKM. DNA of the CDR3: TGTGCCAGCAGCCGTTCGGGGGCCAACGAGCAGTACTTC. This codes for CASSRSGANEQYF.

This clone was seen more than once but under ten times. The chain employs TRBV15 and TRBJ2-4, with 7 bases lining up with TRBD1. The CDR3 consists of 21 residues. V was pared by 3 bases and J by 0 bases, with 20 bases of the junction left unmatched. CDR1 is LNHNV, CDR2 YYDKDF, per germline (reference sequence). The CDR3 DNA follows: TGTGCCACCAGCAGGGAATCACAGGGGCCCCCTTTATATTTAGCCAAAAACATTCAGTACTTC. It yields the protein CATSRESQGPPLYLAKNIQYF.

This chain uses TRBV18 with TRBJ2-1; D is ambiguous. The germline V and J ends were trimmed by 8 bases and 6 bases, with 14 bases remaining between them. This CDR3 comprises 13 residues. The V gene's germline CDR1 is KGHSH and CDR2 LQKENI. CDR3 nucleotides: TGTGCCAGCCCTAAAGATGGAAGCAATGAGCAGTTCTTC. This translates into CASPKDGSNEQFF.

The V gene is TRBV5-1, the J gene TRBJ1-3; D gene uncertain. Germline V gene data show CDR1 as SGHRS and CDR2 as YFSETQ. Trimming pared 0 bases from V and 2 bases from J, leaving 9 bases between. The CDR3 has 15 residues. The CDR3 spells CASSLERNPGNTIYF. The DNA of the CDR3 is TGCGCCAGCAGCTTGGAGAGGAATCCTGGAAACACCATATATTTT.

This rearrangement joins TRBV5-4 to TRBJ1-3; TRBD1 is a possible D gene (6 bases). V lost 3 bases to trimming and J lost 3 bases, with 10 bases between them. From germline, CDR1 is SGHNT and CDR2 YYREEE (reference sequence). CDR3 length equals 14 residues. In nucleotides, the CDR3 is TGTGCCAGCAGCTCACAGGGATTTGGAAACACCATATATTTT. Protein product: CASSSQGFGNTIYF.